A selection of T cell receptor beta chains follows, all from one sample in a study of blood T cell repertoires in COVID-19. Sequencing used immunoSEQ multiplex PCR; TCRdb keeps in-frame clones, though not all of them. The sample yields roughly 92,000 clones, roughly 88% seen once. Sequenced sample: peripheral blood. The receptors were sampled from an elderly woman with active or convalescent COVID-19. Each CDR3 is given without its conserved first and last residue. Fields, in order: V gene, CDR3 protein.

V gene: TRBV19
CDR3 protein: ASSPGQSPNEKLF

V gene: TRBV7-9
CDR3 protein: ASSLVGGDNEQF

V gene: TRBV28
CDR3 protein: ASRPTGSSYEQY

V gene: TRBV7-2
CDR3 protein: ASSLNRGSSYNSPLH

V gene: TRBV4-1
CDR3 protein: ASSQERTVHNEQF

V gene: TRBV6-2/TRBV6-3
CDR3 protein: ASSYSRGRGNQPQH

V gene: TRBV23-1
CDR3 protein: ASSQRDRSLDNYGYT

V gene: TRBV5-1
CDR3 protein: ASSIRTGTNTGELF

V gene: TRBV24-1
CDR3 protein: ATSEGAGYGYT

V gene: TRBV19
CDR3 protein: ASSETGQGAGETQY

V gene: TRBV10-3
CDR3 protein: AIRPGQGLMNTEAF

V gene: TRBV11-2
CDR3 protein: ASSLQGSYEQY

V gene: TRBV28
CDR3 protein: ASSLMRYNEQF

V gene: TRBV19
CDR3 protein: ASSIDPPLGYT

V gene: TRBV4-3
CDR3 protein: ASSQSPGLAGKDTQY

V gene: TRBV11-3
CDR3 protein: ASSLDWGQDPWDEAF

V gene: TRBV11-3
CDR3 protein: ASSLVADNEQY

V gene: TRBV28
CDR3 protein: ASSLSRDHSYEQY

V gene: TRBV4-1
CDR3 protein: ASSQTGVRDPF

V gene: TRBV12-2
CDR3 protein: ASRPTSGRARGANVLT

V gene: TRBV3-1/TRBV3-2
CDR3 protein: ASSMDREETQY

V gene: TRBV7-7
CDR3 protein: ASSFGLAGGRETQY

V gene: TRBV14
CDR3 protein: ASSQGEYQPQH

V gene: TRBV4-1
CDR3 protein: ASSPGTGVSFYGYT

V gene: TRBV5-1
CDR3 protein: ASSFGTGASNTGELF

V gene: TRBV5-6
CDR3 protein: ASSQNRAISAF

V gene: TRBV15
CDR3 protein: ATSRDPGSTDTQY

V gene: TRBV3-1/TRBV3-2
CDR3 protein: ASSQGASGVGEQF

V gene: TRBV3-1/TRBV3-2
CDR3 protein: ASYGGTSGQETQY

V gene: TRBV6-2/TRBV6-3
CDR3 protein: ASSYAEYNEQF

V gene: TRBV29-1
CDR3 protein: SVATGGDTEAF

V gene: TRBV2
CDR3 protein: ASSSIRQTEKLF

V gene: TRBV9
CDR3 protein: ASSVGTVGSTEAF

V gene: TRBV28
CDR3 protein: ASMTGLGAF

V gene: TRBV7-9
CDR3 protein: ASSLLFPTINTEAF

V gene: TRBV6-5
CDR3 protein: ASSYSPSGGFETQY

V gene: TRBV18
CDR3 protein: ASSLTGLYNEQF

V gene: TRBV7-9
CDR3 protein: ASSITSNTEAF

V gene: TRBV12-3/TRBV12-4
CDR3 protein: ASSKEPPGEQF

V gene: TRBV7-9
CDR3 protein: ASSRPISGDEQF

V gene: TRBV3-1/TRBV3-2
CDR3 protein: ASSARDRDGELF

V gene: TRBV18
CDR3 protein: ASSPLHPGQGHEKLF

V gene: TRBV6-4
CDR3 protein: ASSQTSGSSNEQF

V gene: TRBV2
CDR3 protein: ASSDLASLETQY

V gene: TRBV7-9
CDR3 protein: ASSLALGGHNEQY

V gene: TRBV11-2
CDR3 protein: ASSLGGGGAEF

V gene: TRBV6-2/TRBV6-3
CDR3 protein: ASSYSRVYGYT

V gene: TRBV4-2
CDR3 protein: ASSPRGGNTIY

V gene: TRBV24-1
CDR3 protein: ATSDGLASSYNEQF

V gene: TRBV7-2
CDR3 protein: ASSFASGPGGNIQY

V gene: TRBV10-3
CDR3 protein: AISESSYEQY

V gene: TRBV5-4
CDR3 protein: ASSSGQLNEKLF

V gene: TRBV5-5
CDR3 protein: ASSFYSNNEQF

V gene: TRBV6-2/TRBV6-3
CDR3 protein: ASSSDNMNTEAF